This T cell receptor (beta chain) was documented in a study of blood T cells in healthy people across ages. The study's findings and limits: CMV infection status of these donors was not known. The diversity estimates, figures obtained from one million T cells, were considered underestimates.

The length of the CDR3 is 13 residues. Germline V gene lookup returns CDR1 PRHDT and CDR2 FYEKMQ (reference sequence). Using a J-beta primer mix together with a sample-barcoded 5' primer, a second PCR was run for about 6 to 11 cycles. TCRdb called the 5' RACE reads again in MiXCR, with one record for every CDR3 protein. The profile shows over 1,300,000 distinct CDR3 sequences, approximately 59% of them singletons. Turning to this clonotype: Antigen specificity is unknown.

The sequence was collected from a man aged 18-30 years in good health. The chain employs TRBV13 and TRBJ2-7; perhaps TRBD1 as D (5 bases). The J call is in doubt because the DNA end fits TRBJ2-1 better. Source material: blood. This chain's CDR3 is CASSPGTGYEQFF. In DNA form, the CDR3 reads TGTGCCAGCAGCCCAGGCACAGGTTATGAGCAGTTCTTC.